This T cell receptor beta chain was captured in a study of blood T cell repertoires in COVID-19. The overall study: Researchers got acute and convalescent COVID-19 samples from the United States, Italy and Spain. The cDNA or gDNA used as material had been derived from T cells, B-cell-depleted T cells, or PBMCs.

Germline loops: CDR1 SGHTA, CDR2 FQGTGA. The germline V and J ends were trimmed by 6 bases and 0 bases, with 11 bases remaining between them. The CDR3 is made up of 15 amino acids. Study processing details: Amplification of reference gene primers provided the estimated nucleated cell counts. Sequencing was performed with immunoSEQ multiplex PCR; in TCRdb, only in-frame clones are kept and a portion is missing. D and trimming were read from the DNA, whereas the V and J calls and clone size are those reported in that table. In the table there are 30,000 to 40,000 clones, around 87% of which are singletons.

This TCR was recovered from a man aged 60-69 years with active COVID-19. Sequencing used peripheral blood. This chain connects TRBV7-3 to TRBJ2-2; D is undetermined. Here the CDR3 reads CASSAKTANTGELFF. For the CDR3, the DNA is TGTGCCAGCAGTGCTAAGACTGCGAACACCGGGGAGCTGTTTTTT.